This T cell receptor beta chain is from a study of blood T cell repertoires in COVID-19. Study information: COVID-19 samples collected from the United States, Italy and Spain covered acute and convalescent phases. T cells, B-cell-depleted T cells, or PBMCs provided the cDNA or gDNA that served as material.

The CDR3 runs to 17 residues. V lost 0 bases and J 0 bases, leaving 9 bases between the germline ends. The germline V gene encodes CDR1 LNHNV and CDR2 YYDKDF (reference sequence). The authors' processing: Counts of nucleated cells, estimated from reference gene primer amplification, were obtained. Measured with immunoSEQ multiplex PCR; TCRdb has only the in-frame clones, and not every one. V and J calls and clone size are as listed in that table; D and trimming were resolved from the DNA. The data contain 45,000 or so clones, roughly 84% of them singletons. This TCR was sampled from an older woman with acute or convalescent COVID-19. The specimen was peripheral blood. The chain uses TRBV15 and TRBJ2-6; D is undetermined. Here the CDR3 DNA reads TGTGCCACCAGCAGAGACCCCGTCCTCTCTGGGGCCAACGTCCTGACTTTC. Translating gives CATSRDPVLSGANVLTF.